One and the same sample provided the 29 T cell receptor beta chains below, sequenced in a study of beta chain features in type 1 diabetes (dated by TCRdb to the late 2010s). The receptor library was made with the immunoSEQ multiplex PCR assay. The High Capacity cDNA Reverse Transcription Kit was used to reverse transcribe all of the isolated RNA, meaning that expressed TCRB transcripts were what got sequenced. Not all clones reach the TCRdb copy of this immuneACCESS table, which keeps in-frame sequences only. Checked studies attribute under half of the gap to unresolved V genes and leave the rest unexplained. The sample has 250,000 to 300,000 clones on record, around 7.8% of them singletons. The ten most abundant clones make up roughly 0.94% of the sample. The specimen sequenced was central memory CD4+ T cells from blood. The source is a woman aged 18-29 years in good health.

This clone has a single count. The V call is TRBV18, the J call TRBJ1-2; TRBD1 matches 9 bases. CDR3 length: 14 residues. With V trimmed by 3 bases and J by 5 bases, 4 bases remained unmatched. Germline loops: CDR1 KGHSH, CDR2 LQKENI. The CDR3 loop is CASSPGQGVYGYTF. CDR3 DNA sequence: TGTGCCAGCTCACCGGGACAGGGAGTATATGGCTACACCTTC. The entire variable domain, with the rest obtained from reference TRBV18 and TRBJ1-2, is as follows: NAGVMQNPRHLVRRRGQEARLRCSPMKGHSHVYWYRQLPEEGLKFMVYLQKENIIDESGMPKERFSAEFPKEGPSILRIQQVVRGDSAAYFCASSPGQGVYGYTFGSGTRLTVV.

This clone was seen more than once but under ten times. This sequence joins TRBV15 and TRBJ1-1; perhaps TRBD1 as D (5 bases). CDR1 is LNHNV, CDR2 YYDKDF, per germline (reference sequence). V lost 3 bases and J 1 base, leaving 15 bases between the germline ends. CDR3 size: 16 residues. CDR3 nucleotides: TGTGCCACCAGCAGGTCGAAGGGTGGGGGGAACACTGAAGCTTTCTTT. Encoded protein: CATSRSKGGGNTEAFF.

This chain connects TRBV7-2 to TRBJ2-5; tentative D call: TRBD1 (5 bases). The CDR3 covers 13 residues. V was cut by 5 bases and J by 5 bases, with 12 bases left in between. The germline CDR1 and CDR2 sequences are SGHTA and FQGNSA. Here the CDR3 reads CASSGPGKETQYF. The CDR3 coding sequence is TGTGCCAGCAGCGGGCCAGGGAAGGAGACCCAGTACTTC.

V and J are TRBV13 and TRBJ2-3, with D perhaps matching TRBD1 (5 bases). Per germline, CDR1 PRHDT and CDR2 FYEKMQ (reference sequence). V gave up 2 bases and J gave up 2 bases, with 11 bases separating them. This CDR3 has 15 amino acids. CDR3 bases: TGTGCCAGCAGCTTAAGGCAGGGTTTCACAGATACGCAGTATTTT. Its protein is CASSLRQGFTDTQYF.

V and J are TRBV7-8 and TRBJ2-3, with TRBD2 matching over 7 bases. The CDR3 is 15 amino acids. V was clipped by 0 bases and J by 12 bases; unmatched bases: 12. Germline lookup yields CDR1 SGHVS and CDR2 FQNEAQ. In DNA, the CDR3 is TGTGCCAGCAGCTTAGCGCGAAACTTCCGGGGGGTTCAGTATTTT. Its translation is CASSLARNFRGVQYF.

The genes are TRBV27 and TRBJ1-2; D is unclear. The V and J ends lost 0 bases and 6 bases respectively, with 5 bases between them. The germline V gene encodes CDR1 MNHEY and CDR2 SMNVEV (reference sequence). This CDR3 spans 12 amino acids. The CDR3 DNA reads TGTGCCAGCAGTTTATCAGGGAATGGCTACACCTTC. Protein product: CASSLSGNGYTF.

This clone showed up many times. The rearrangement uses TRBV5-1 and TRBJ2-7; 10 bases are a match to TRBD1. The CDR3 consists of 14 residues. V shed 2 bases, J shed 3 bases, and the junction held 2 bases outside the gene matches. Germline V gene sequence: CDR1 SGHRS, CDR2 YFSETQ. This chain's CDR3 is CASSFWTGGYEQYV. The CDR3 bases are TGCGCCAGCAGCTTCTGGACAGGGGGCTACGAGCAGTACGTC.

The rearrangement uses TRBV2 and TRBJ2-4, with D unresolved. Trimming took 5 bases from V and 3 from J, leaving 11 bases between them. CDR3 size: 14 residues. CDR1 is SNHLY and CDR2 is FYNNEI in the germline V gene. As DNA, the CDR3 is TGTGCCAGCAGTCGAAACTATGGCAAAAACATTCAGTACTTC. Translating it yields CASSRNYGKNIQYF.

The chain recombines TRBV19 with TRBJ2-3, with 8 bases that match TRBD2. The CDR3 consists of 14 residues. After removal of 5 bases from V and 6 bases from J, the junction contained 7 bases not matched to a gene. Germline-derived CDR1 and CDR2 are LNHDA and SQIVND (reference sequence). For the CDR3, the DNA is TGTGCCAGTAGTGATCTAGCGGGTTCCGATACGCAGTATTTT. Protein product: CASSDLAGSDTQYF.

The rearrangement uses TRBV29-1 and TRBJ2-5; D gene uncertain. Per the germline V gene, CDR1 is SQVTM and CDR2 is ANQGSEA. The CDR3 is 13 residues long. Trimming took 7 bases from V and 5 from J, leaving 17 bases between them. The CDR3 nucleotides are TGCAGCGCGGTATCAGGAAGTCTGGAGACCCAGTACTTC. Translation: CSAVSGSLETQYF.

Note on this clone: The sample contains more than one DNA sequence encoding this CDR3. The chain has TRBV7-2 and TRBJ1-5, with 8 bases that match TRBD1. From germline, CDR1 is SGHTA and CDR2 FQGNSA. The V segment lost 0 bases and the J segment 4 bases; nucleotides outside the gene matches: 2. This CDR3 region has 15 residues. As DNA, the CDR3 is TGTGCCAGCAGCTTAGCGTGGACAGGGAATCAGCCCCAGCATTTT. Residues: CASSLAWTGNQPQHF.

This clone has just a few counts. This may stem from a read error, because a much larger clone lies one nucleotide away. The V call is TRBV5-4, the J call TRBJ1-1; D gene unclear. In germline, CDR1 is SGHNT, CDR2 YYREEE (reference sequence). The length of the CDR3 is 13 residues. Trimming took 1 base from V and 1 from J, leaving 5 bases between them. The CDR3 bases are TGTGCCAGCAGCTTGCCAGGGAACACTGAAGCTTTCTTT. Protein: CASSLPGNTEAFF.

The chain joins TRBV6-5 to TRBJ2-2; TRBD1 aligns across 8 bases. V lost 6 bases to trimming and J lost 4 bases; unmatched junction nucleotides: 7. The CDR3 has 15 amino acids. CDR1 is MNHEY, CDR2 SVGAGI, per germline. Written as DNA, the CDR3 is TGTGCCAGCAGGCCGCGAACAGGGGGCACCGGGGAGCTGTTTTTT. It specifies CASRPRTGGTGELFF.

This clone was seen ten or more times. This sequence joins TRBV29-1 and TRBJ1-1; D might be TRBD1 (5 bases). In germline, CDR1 is SQVTM, CDR2 ANQGSEA. Trimming took 7 bases from V and 3 from J, leaving 12 bases between them. The CDR3 runs 12 residues. The CDR3 nucleotides read TGCAGCGGGGGCTTTACGGACACTGAAGCTTTCTTT. Amino acid sequence: CSGGFTDTEAFF.

This clone was seen more than once but under ten times. The chain has TRBV11-2 and TRBJ2-5; D is ambiguous. V lost 0 bases, J lost 0 bases, and 8 bases lay in between. CDR3 length equals 15 residues. The germline CDR1 and CDR2 sequences are SGHAT and FQNNGV. The CDR3 spells CASSLDDMYQETQYF. CDR3 bases: TGTGCCAGCAGCTTAGACGATATGTACCAAGAGACCCAGTACTTC.

The rearrangement uses TRBV5-4 and TRBJ2-5; 10 positions agree with TRBD2. The V gene end was trimmed by 2 bases and the J gene end by 4 bases; junction bases not matched to a gene: 8. Germline V CDR1 and CDR2: SGHNT, YYREEE (reference sequence). The CDR3 sequence is 16 residues long. The CDR3 loop is CASSFGLAGVGETQYF. CDR3 coding DNA: TGTGCCAGCAGCTTCGGGCTAGCGGGGGTGGGAGAGACCCAGTACTTC. The variable domain in full, with the rest retrieved from reference TRBV5-4 and TRBJ2-5, is ETGVTQSPTHLIKTRGQQVTLRCSSQSGHNTVSWYQQALGQGPQFIFQYYREEENGRGNFPPRFSGLQFPNYSSELNVNALELDDSALYLCASSFGLAGVGETQYFGPGTRLLVL.

The table lists this clone with a few counts. The chain employs TRBV7-9 and TRBJ2-6, with D hard to call. The germline gives CDR1 SEHNR, CDR2 FQNEAQ (reference sequence). There are 18 residues in the CDR3. V was clipped by 4 bases and J by 0 bases, with 16 bases between them. The chain's CDR3 is CASSSLRSSYSGANVLTF. DNA of the CDR3: TGTGCCAGCAGCTCCCTACGGTCCTCCTACTCTGGGGCCAACGTCCTGACTTTC.

This clone was seen more than once but under ten times. CDR3 nucleotides: TGTGCCAGCAGTTACGAGACAGGGGGCGACGAGCAGTACTTC. It encodes CASSYETGGDEQYF. The gene calls are TRBV6-6 and TRBJ2-7; 10 bases agree with TRBD1. Germline V CDR1 and CDR2: MNHNY, SVGAGI (reference sequence). The CDR3 runs 14 residues. The junction had 3 bases not matched to a gene; V was cut back by 2 bases and J by 5 bases.

The gene calls are TRBV7-9 and TRBJ2-7; TRBD1 matches at 8 bases. In germline, CDR1 is SEHNR, CDR2 FQNEAQ (reference sequence). V was pared by 4 bases and J by 1 base, with 9 bases of the junction left unmatched. The CDR3 is made up of 16 amino acids. This chain's CDR3 is CASSSTGTGSSYEQYV. The CDR3 DNA is TGTGCCAGCAGCTCCACCGGGACAGGATCATCCTACGAGCAGTACGTC.

CDR3 sequence (DNA): TGTGCCAGTAGTCCGGGACAGGGAGTCTTAGGGGCCGGGGAGCTGTTTTTT. As protein: CASSPGQGVLGAGELFF. The chain has TRBV19 and TRBJ2-2, with 9 bases lining up with TRBD1. Trimming removed 5 bases from V and 6 bases from J; junction bases left unmatched: 13. CDR3 length equals 17 residues. The germline CDR1 and CDR2 sequences are LNHDA and SQIVND (reference sequence).

This clone has a handful of counts. V and J are TRBV7-2 and TRBJ2-1; D not certain. V dropped 1 base and J dropped 7 bases, with 11 bases sitting between them. Germline V gene sequence: CDR1 SGHTA, CDR2 FQGNSA. The CDR3 loop spans 14 amino acids. The CDR3 spells CASSLGSLVNEQFF. CDR3 bases: TGTGCCAGCAGCTTAGGGTCGTTAGTTAATGAGCAGTTCTTC.

This clone was observed a few times. V gene TRBV28 combines with J gene TRBJ1-5, with D unresolved. Germline V lookup: CDR1 MDHEN, CDR2 SYDVKM. The V end lost 4 bases, the J end lost 3 bases, and 4 bases lay between the germline ends. The CDR3 extends over 12 amino acids. The CDR3 loop is CASSSANQPQHF. The DNA of the CDR3 is TGTGCCAGCAGTTCGGCCAATCAGCCCCAGCATTTT.

The chain couples TRBV11-2 to TRBJ2-4; no reliable D call. Per germline, CDR1 SGHAT and CDR2 FQNNGV. Between the trimmed V and J ends, which lost 5 bases and 1 base, there was a span of 9 bases. CDR3 size: 14 residues. DNA for the CDR3: TGTGCCAGCAGCCCACGAGAGGCCAAAAACATTCAGTACTTC. It specifies CASSPREAKNIQYF.

The genes are TRBV4-2 and TRBJ2-2; either TRBD1 or TRBD2 may supply D (5 bases each). In germline, CDR1 is LGHNA, CDR2 YNFKEQ. This CDR3 contains 14 residues. V was cut by 4 bases and J by 5 bases, with 11 bases left in between. The CDR3 coding sequence is TGTGCCAGCAGCCCTCCGGGGCGGACCGGGGAGCTGTTTTTT. Residues: CASSPPGRTGELFF.

This chain joins TRBV28 and TRBJ1-2; D is unclear. V lost 7 bases to trimming and J lost 4 bases, with 10 bases between them. The CDR3 sequence is 12 residues long. Germline lookup yields CDR1 MDHEN and CDR2 SYDVKM. DNA of the CDR3: TGTGCCAGCACCACAGAAGGCTATGGCTACACCTTC. It encodes CASTTEGYGYTF.

The chain links TRBV7-2 to TRBJ1-2; 8 bases agree with TRBD1. The V gene's germline CDR1 is SGHTA and CDR2 FQGNSA. Trimming cost V 3 bases and J 8 bases; bases outside gene matches: 2. This CDR3 is built from 12 residues. CDR3 bases: TGTGCCAGCAGCTTTTCAGGGGGCGGCTACACCTTC. Amino acid sequence: CASSFSGGGYTF.

This clone occurred a few times. The chain employs TRBV9 and TRBJ1-6, with unresolved D. The germline V and J ends were trimmed by 3 bases and 7 bases, with 8 bases remaining between them. Per the germline V gene, CDR1 is SGDLS and CDR2 is YYNGEE. This CDR3 region has 13 residues. CDR3 nucleotide sequence: TGTGCCAGCAGCGCCGTAAGCAATTCACCCCTCCACTTT. Amino acids: CASSAVSNSPLHF.

The chain combines TRBV7-2 with TRBJ2-1, with 7 bases matching TRBD2. The junction had 9 bases not matched to a gene; V was cut back by 3 bases and J by 4 bases. The germline CDR1 and CDR2 sequences are SGHTA and FQGNSA. This CDR3 is built from 16 residues. CDR3 in amino acids: CASSFRTSAIYNEQFF. The CDR3 coding sequence is TGTGCCAGCAGCTTTAGGACTAGTGCGATATACAATGAGCAGTTCTTC.

This clone was seen only a few times. The rearrangement joins TRBV19 to TRBJ2-1; tentatively, D is TRBD1 or TRBD2 (5 bases each). The CDR3 is made up of 16 amino acids. V lost 1 base, J lost 0 bases, and 10 bases lay in between. The V gene's germline CDR1 is LNHDA and CDR2 SQIVND (reference sequence). CDR3 in DNA: TGTGCCAGTAGTATAGTGGGGGATACCTCCTACAATGAGCAGTTCTTC. It is translated as CASSIVGDTSYNEQFF.